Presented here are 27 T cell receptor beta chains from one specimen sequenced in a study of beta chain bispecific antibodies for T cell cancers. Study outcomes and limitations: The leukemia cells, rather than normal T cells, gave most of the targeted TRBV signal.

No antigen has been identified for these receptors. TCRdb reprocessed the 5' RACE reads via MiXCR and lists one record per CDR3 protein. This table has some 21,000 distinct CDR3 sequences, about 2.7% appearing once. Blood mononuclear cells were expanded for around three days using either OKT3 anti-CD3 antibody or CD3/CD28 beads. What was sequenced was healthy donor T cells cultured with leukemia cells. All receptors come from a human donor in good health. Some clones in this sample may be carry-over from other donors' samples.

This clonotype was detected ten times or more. The CDR3 nucleotides are TGTGCCAGCAGCCCGATGGGGGGCACCGGGGAGCTGTTTTTT. The encoded protein is CASSPMGGTGELFF. The V gene is TRBV7-6, the J gene TRBJ2-2, with a tentative D call TRBD2 (6 bases). Trimming took off 5 bases at V and 4 bases at J, with 11 bases between the two ends. The CDR3 has 14 residues. Germline V gene lookup returns CDR1 SGHVS and CDR2 FNYEAQ.

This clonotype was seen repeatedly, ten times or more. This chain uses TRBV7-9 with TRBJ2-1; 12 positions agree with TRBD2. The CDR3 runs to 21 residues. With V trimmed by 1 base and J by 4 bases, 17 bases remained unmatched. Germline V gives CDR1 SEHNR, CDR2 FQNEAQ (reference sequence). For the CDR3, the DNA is TGTGCCAGCAGCTTAGTTCGACTAGCGGGGGACGCCAACTATTATTACAATGAGCAGTTCTTC. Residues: CASSLVRLAGDANYYYNEQFF.

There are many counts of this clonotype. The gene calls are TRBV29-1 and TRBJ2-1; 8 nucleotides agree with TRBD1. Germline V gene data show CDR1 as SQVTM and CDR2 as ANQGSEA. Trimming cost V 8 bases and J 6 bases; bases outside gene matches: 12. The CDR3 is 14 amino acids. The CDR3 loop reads CSTSQGARGNEQFF. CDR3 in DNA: TGCAGCACCTCGCAGGGGGCGCGGGGCAATGAGCAGTTCTTC.

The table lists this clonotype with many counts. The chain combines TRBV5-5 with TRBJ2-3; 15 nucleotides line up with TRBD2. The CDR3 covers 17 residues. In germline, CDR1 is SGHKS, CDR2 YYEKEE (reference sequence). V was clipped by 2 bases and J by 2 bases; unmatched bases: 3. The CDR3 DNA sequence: TGTGCCAGCAGCTTACGGACTAGCGGGGGGGCCACAGATACGCAGTATTTT. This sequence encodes CASSLRTSGGATDTQYF.

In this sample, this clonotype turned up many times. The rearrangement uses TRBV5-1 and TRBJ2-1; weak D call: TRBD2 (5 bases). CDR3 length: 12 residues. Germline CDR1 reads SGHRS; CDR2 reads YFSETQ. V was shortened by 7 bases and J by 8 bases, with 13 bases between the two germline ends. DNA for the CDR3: TGCGCCAGCTCTCATTTGCGGGATGAGCAGTTCTTC. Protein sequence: CASSHLRDEQFF.

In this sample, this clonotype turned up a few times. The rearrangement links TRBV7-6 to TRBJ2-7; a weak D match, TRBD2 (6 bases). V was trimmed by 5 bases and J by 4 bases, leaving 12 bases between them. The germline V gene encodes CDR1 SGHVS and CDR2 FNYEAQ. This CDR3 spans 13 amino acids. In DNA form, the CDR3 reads TGTGCCAGCAGCCCACCCGCGGGGTACGAGCAGTACTTC. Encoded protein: CASSPPAGYEQYF.

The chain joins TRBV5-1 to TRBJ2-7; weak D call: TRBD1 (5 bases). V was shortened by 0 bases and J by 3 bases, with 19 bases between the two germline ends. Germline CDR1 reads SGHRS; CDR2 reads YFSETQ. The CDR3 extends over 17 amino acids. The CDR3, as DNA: TGCGCCAGCAGCTTGGTAACAAGTTGGACAAAGAACTACGAGCAGTACTTC. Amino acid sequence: CASSLVTSWTKNYEQYF.

The CDR3 protein is CASSLGLAGEETQYF. The CDR3 coding sequence is TGTGCCAGCAGCTTAGGCCTAGCGGGGGAAGAGACCCAGTACTTC. The chain links TRBV11-2 to TRBJ2-5, with 10 positions matching TRBD2. Germline V gene lookup returns CDR1 SGHAT and CDR2 FQNNGV. Trimming cost V 1 base and J 3 bases; bases outside gene matches: 2. The CDR3 is 15 residues long.

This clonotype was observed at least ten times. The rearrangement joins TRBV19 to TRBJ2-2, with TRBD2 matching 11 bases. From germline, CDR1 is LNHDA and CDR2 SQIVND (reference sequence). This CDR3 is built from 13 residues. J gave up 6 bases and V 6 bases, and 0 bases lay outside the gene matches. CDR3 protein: CASRLAGAGELFF. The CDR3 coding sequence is TGTGCCAGTAGACTAGCGGGGGCCGGGGAGCTGTTTTTT.

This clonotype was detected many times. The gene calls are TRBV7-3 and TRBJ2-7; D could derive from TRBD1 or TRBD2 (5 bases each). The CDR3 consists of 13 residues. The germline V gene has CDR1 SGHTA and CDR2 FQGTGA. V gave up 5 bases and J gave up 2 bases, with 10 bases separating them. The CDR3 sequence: CASSEGQTYEQYF. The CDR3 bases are TGTGCCAGCAGCGAGGGGCAAACCTACGAGCAGTACTTC. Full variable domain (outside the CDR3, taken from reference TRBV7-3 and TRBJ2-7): GAGVSQTPSNKVTEKGKYVELRCDPISGHTALYWYRQSLGQGPEFLIYFQGTGAADDSGLPNDRFFAVRPEGSVSTLKIQRTERGDSAVYLCASSEGQTYEQYFGPGTRLTVT.

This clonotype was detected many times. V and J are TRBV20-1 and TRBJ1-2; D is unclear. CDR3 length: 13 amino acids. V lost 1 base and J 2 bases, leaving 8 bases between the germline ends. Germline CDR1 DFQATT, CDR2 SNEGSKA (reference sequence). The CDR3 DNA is TGCAGTGCTAGAGTAGGGTTGAACTATGGCTACACCTTC. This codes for CSARVGLNYGYTF.

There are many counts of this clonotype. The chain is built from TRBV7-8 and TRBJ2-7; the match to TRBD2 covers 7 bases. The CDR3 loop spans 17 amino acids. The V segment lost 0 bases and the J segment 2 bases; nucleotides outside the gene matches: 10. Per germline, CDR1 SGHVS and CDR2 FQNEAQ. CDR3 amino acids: CASSLADRAGSTYEQYF. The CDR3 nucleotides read TGTGCCAGCAGCTTAGCCGACAGAGCGGGGAGCACCTACGAGCAGTACTTC. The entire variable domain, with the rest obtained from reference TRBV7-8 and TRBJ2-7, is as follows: GAGVSQSPRYKVAKRGQDVALRCDPISGHVSLFWYQQALGQGPEFLTYFQNEAQLDKSGLPSDRFFAERPEGSVSTLKIQRTQQEDSAVYLCASSLADRAGSTYEQYFGPGTRLTVT.

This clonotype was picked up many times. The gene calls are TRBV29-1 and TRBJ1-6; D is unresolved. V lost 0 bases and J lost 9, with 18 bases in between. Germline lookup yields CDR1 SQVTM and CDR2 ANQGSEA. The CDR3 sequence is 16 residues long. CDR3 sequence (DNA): TGCAGCGTTGAAGAATTTGGTCAGGACCCTAGTTCACCCCTCCACTTT. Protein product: CSVEEFGQDPSSPLHF.

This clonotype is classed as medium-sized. CDR3 DNA sequence: TGTGCCATCAGAGACGCGGGAACTTACAATGAGCAGTTCTTC. It encodes CAIRDAGTYNEQFF. The chain joins TRBV10-3 to TRBJ2-1; weak D call: TRBD2 (6 bases). Between the trimmed V and J ends, which lost 6 bases and 4 bases, there was a span of 13 bases. CDR1 and CDR2 (germline): ENHRY, SYGVKD. The CDR3 length is 14 residues.

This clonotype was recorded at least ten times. CDR3 in amino acids: CASSRTGLNSPLHF. CDR3 nucleotide sequence: TGCGCCAGCAGCCGGACAGGGTTAAATTCACCCCTCCACTTT. V usage is TRBV4-1 and J usage is TRBJ1-6; TRBD1 aligns across 8 bases. V shed 4 bases and J 7 bases; nucleotides not matched to a gene: 3. This CDR3 region has 14 residues. Germline CDR1 and CDR2: MGHRA and YSYEKL.

The CDR3 nucleotides read TGCAGTGCTAGAGATCCTCAAACTAGCGGGGGGCAGGGAGATACGCAGTATTTT. Its protein is CSARDPQTSGGQGDTQYF. The rearrangement joins TRBV20-1 to TRBJ2-3; 12 bases agree with TRBD2. CDR1 and CDR2 (germline): DFQATT, SNEGSKA (reference sequence). V trimming: 0 bases; J trimming: 5 bases; junction bases outside the gene matches: 12. This CDR3 is built from 18 residues.

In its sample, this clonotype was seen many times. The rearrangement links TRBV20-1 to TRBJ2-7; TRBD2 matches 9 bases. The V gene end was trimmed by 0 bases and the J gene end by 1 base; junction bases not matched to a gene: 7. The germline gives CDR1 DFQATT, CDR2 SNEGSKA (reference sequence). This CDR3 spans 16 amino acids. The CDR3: CSARDIAGEPSYEQYF. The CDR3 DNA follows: TGCAGTGCTAGAGATATAGCGGGGGAACCGTCCTACGAGCAGTACTTC.

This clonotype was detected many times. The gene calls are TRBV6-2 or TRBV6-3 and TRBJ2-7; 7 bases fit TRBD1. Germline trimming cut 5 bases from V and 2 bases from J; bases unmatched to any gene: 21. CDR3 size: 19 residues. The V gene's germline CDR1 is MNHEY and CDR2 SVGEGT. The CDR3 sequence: CASSISPLGTGAITYEQYF. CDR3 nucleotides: TGTGCCAGCAGTATCAGCCCGCTGGGAACAGGGGCGATAACCTACGAGCAGTACTTC.

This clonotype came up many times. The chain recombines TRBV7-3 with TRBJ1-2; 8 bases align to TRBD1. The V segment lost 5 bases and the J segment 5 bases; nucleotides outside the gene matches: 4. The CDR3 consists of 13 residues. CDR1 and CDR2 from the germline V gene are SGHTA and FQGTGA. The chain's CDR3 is CASSQGAGYGYTF. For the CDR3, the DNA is TGTGCCAGCAGCCAGGGGGCTGGGTATGGCTACACCTTC.

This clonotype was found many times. The CDR3 loop is CASSSLGQGGFRTRYEQYF. DNA for the CDR3: TGCGCCAGCAGCTCACTAGGACAGGGCGGTTTCAGGACCCGCTACGAGCAGTACTTC. V gene TRBV5-1 combines with J gene TRBJ2-7, with TRBD1 identical over 8 bases. V lost 3 bases and J lost 3; bases outside the gene matches: 20. Germline V gene sequence: CDR1 SGHRS, CDR2 YFSETQ. The CDR3 is 19 amino acids.

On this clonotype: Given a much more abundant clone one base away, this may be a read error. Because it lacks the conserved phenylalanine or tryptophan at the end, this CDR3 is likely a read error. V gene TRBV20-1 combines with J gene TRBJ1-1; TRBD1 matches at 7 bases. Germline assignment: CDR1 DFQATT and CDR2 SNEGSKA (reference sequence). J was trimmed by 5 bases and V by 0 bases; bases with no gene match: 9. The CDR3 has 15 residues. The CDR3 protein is CSAREETGLRTEAFS. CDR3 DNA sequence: TGCAGTGCTAGAGAGGAGACAGGGCTGCGGACTGAAGCTTTCTCT.

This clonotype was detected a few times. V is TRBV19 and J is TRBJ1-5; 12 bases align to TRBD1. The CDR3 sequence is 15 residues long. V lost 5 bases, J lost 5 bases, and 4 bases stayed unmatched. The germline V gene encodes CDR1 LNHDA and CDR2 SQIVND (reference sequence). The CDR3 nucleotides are TGTGCCAGTAGTGCGGGACAGGGGGCTGATCAGCCCCAGCATTTT. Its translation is CASSAGQGADQPQHF. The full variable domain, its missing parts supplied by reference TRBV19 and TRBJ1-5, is DGGITQSPKYLFRKEGQNVTLSCEQNLNHDAMYWYRQDPGQGLRLIYYSQIVNDFQKGDIAEGYSVSREKKESFPLTVTSAQKNPTAFYLCASSAGQGADQPQHFGDGTRLSIL.

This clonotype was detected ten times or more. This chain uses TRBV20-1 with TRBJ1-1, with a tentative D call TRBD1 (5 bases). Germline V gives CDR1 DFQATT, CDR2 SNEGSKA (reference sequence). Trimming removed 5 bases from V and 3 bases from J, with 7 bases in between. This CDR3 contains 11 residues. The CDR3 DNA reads TGCAGTGCTTTGGGGGACACTGAAGCTTTCTTT. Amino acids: CSALGDTEAFF.

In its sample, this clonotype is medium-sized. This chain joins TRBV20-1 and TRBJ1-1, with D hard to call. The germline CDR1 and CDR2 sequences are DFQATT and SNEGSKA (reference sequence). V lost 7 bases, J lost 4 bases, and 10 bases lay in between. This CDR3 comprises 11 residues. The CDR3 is CSVEEVTEAFF. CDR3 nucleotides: TGCAGTGTAGAGGAGGTCACTGAAGCTTTCTTT.

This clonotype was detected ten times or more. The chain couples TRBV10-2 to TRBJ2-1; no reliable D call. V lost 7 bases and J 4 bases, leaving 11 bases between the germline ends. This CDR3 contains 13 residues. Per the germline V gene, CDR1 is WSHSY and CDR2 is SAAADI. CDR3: CASTTAQYNEQFF. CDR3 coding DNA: TGCGCCAGCACCACAGCCCAATACAATGAGCAGTTCTTC.

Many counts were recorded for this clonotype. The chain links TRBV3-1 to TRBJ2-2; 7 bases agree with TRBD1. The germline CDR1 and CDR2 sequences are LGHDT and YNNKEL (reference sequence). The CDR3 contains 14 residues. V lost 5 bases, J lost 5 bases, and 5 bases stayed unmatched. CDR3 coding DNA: TGTGCCAGCAGCTCCGGGACAGAAACCGGGGAGCTGTTTTTT. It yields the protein CASSSGTETGELFF.

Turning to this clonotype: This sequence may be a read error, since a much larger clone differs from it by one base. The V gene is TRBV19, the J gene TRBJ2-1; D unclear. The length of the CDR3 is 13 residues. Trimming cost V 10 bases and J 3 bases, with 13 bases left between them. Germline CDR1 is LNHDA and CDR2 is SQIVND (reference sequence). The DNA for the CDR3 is TGTGCCATATGGAACAGCCTCTACAATGAGCAGTTCTTC. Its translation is CAIWNSLYNEQFF. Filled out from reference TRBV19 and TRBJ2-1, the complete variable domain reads DGGITQSPKYLFRKEGQNVTLSCEQNLNHDAMYWYRQDPGQGLRLIYYSQIVNDFQKGDIAEGYSVSREKKESFPLTVTSAQKNPTAFYLCAIWNSLYNEQFFGPGTRLTVL.